This T cell receptor beta chain was obtained from a study of molecular identifiers for immune sequencing clone quantification. TCRdb reprocessed the PCR reads via MiXCR and lists one record per CDR3 protein. This table holds around 480,000 distinct CDR3 sequences, less than 30% found once. CDR1 MNHEY and CDR2 SVGEGT come from the germline V gene. The CDR3 runs to 10 residues. V lost 5 bases and J lost 7, with 6 bases in between. This receptor was obtained from a human donor in good health. Some libraries in this study had Jurkat cell RNA spiked in. The V gene is TRBV6-2 or TRBV6-3, the J gene TRBJ2-7; D remains ambiguous. The specimen was naive CD8+ T cells from blood, with Jurkat cell RNA spiked in. The subset: FACS-sorted CD8+CD4-CCR7+CD45RA+ naive T cells. CDR3 residues: CASSDREQYF. The CDR3 DNA follows: TGTGCCAGCAGTGATCGGGAGCAGTACTTC.